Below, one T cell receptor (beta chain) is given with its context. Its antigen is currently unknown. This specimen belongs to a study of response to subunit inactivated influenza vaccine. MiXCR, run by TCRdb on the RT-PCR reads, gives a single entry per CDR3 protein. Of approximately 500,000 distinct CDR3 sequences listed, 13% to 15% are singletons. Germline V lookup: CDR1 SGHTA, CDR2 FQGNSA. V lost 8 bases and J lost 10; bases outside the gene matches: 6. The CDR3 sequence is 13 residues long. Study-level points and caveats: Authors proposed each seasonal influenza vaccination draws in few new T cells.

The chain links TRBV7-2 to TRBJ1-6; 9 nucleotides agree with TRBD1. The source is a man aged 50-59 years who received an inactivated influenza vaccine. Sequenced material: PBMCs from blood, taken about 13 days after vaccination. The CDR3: CASRWGQGSPLHF. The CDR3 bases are TGTGCCAGCCGCTGGGGACAGGGATCACCCCTCCACTTT.